The clone carrying this T cell receptor (beta chain) has at least ten counts. Its matching antigen is unknown. The sample belongs to a study of T-cell reconstitution after alpha-beta-depleted transplantation in children. The authors prepared the TCRbeta library with unique molecular identifiers. One entry per CDR3 protein, called by TCRdb with MiXCR from the PCR reads. The sample has roughly 30,000 distinct CDR3 sequences, more than 6% seen once. General observations from the study: At day 60, the high TCRbeta diversity found in some patients originated from recipient T cells and thymic progenitors that had survived. A year post-transplant, T-cell counts and diversity derived mostly from newly produced T cells. Reports say that about two months after transplant, the alpha-beta T cells came out of several hundred graft clones that had expanded.

The receptor's source is a child under two years old who had a stem cell transplant for acute myeloid leukemia, so the T cells may come from the graft donor. The material sequenced was peripheral blood, taken 60 days after TCRalphabeta/CD19-depleted stem cell transplant.

CDR3 region: CATSGRDTQYF. The CDR3, as DNA: TGTGCCACCAGCGGTAGGGATACGCAGTATTTT. The J gene is TRBJ2-3, the V gene TRBV15; no firm D call. The CDR3 covers 11 residues. Trimming cost V 5 bases and J 6 bases, with 6 bases left between them. Germline CDR1 is LNHNV and CDR2 is YYDKDF (reference sequence).